Below are 4 T cell receptor beta chains sequenced from a single sample in a study of blood T cell repertoires in COVID-19. Repertoires were generated with immunoSEQ multiplex PCR, while TCRdb's copy carries only in-frame clones and drops some. The table has 200,000 to 250,000 clones, about nine tenths seen once; the top ten hold roughly 2.5%. Specimen: peripheral blood. The receptors come from a woman aged 55-70 years with acute or convalescent COVID-19.

This chain uses TRBV7-2 with TRBJ2-7, with TRBD1 identical over 10 bases. The CDR3 is made up of 14 amino acids. With V trimmed by 4 bases and J by 4 bases, 4 bases remained unmatched. Germline loops: CDR1 SGHTA, CDR2 FQGNSA. The chain's CDR3 is CASSWDRGLYEQYF. For the CDR3, the DNA is TGTGCCAGCAGCTGGGACAGGGGACTTTACGAGCAGTACTTC.

This chain uses TRBV18 with TRBJ2-3; D possibly corresponds to TRBD1 (6 bases). The CDR3 totals 15 residues. The V gene lost 1 base and the J gene lost 3 bases, with 11 bases spanning the gap. Germline CDR1 KGHSH, CDR2 LQKENI. The CDR3, as DNA: TGTGCCAGCTCACCACTACAGGGCTCAACAGATACGCAGTATTTT. Residues: CASSPLQGSTDTQYF. Filled out from reference TRBV18 and TRBJ2-3, the complete variable domain reads NAGVMQNPRHLVRRRGQEARLRCSPMKGHSHVYWYRQLPEEGLKFMVYLQKENIIDESGMPKERFSAEFPKEGPSILRIQQVVRGDSAAYFCASSPLQGSTDTQYFGPGTRLTVL.

The rearrangement links TRBV6-5 to TRBJ1-1, with TRBD1 identical over 8 bases. This CDR3 spans 15 amino acids. V lost 6 bases, J lost 5 bases, and 11 bases stayed unmatched. Germline V gene data show CDR1 as MNHEY and CDR2 as SVGAGI. For the CDR3, the DNA is TGTGCCAGCAGGACAGGGGTTATTCGAGGGACTGAAGCTTTCTTT. It translates to CASRTGVIRGTEAFF.

The CDR3 is CASSPRTGGTEAFF. In DNA, the CDR3 is TGCGCCAGCAGCCCTCGGACAGGGGGGACTGAAGCTTTCTTT. The genes are TRBV4-3 and TRBJ1-1; 10 bases line up with TRBD1. Unmatched junction bases numbered 4, after V lost 4 bases and J lost 5 bases. The CDR3 totals 14 residues. Germline V gives CDR1 LGHNA, CDR2 YSLEER.